This T cell receptor beta chain was retrieved from a study of response to subunit inactivated influenza vaccine. V was cut by 5 bases and J by 3 bases, with 20 bases left in between. The CDR3 spans 16 residues. Germline CDR1 reads SEHNR; CDR2 reads FQNEAQ (reference sequence). Study conclusions and caveats: Few additional T cells are recruited per seasonal influenza vaccination, authors suggested.

In TCRdb, the RT-PCR reads were re-called with MiXCR into one record per CDR3 protein. This table has hundreds of thousands of distinct CDR3 sequences, roughly 11% appearing once. This clonotype has more than one count but fewer than ten. As yet, its antigen is unknown. The chain recombines TRBV7-9 with TRBJ2-7; D is possibly TRBD2 (5 bases). The source material was PBMCs from blood, sampled 45 days after vaccination. The TCR sequence derives from a man aged 50-60 years who received an inactivated influenza vaccine. The CDR3 protein is CASSPSEGVRYYEQYF. CDR3 in DNA: TGTGCCAGCAGCCCATCTGAGGGAGTGCGATACTACGAGCAGTACTTC.